The rows below give T cell receptor beta chains drawn from one sample of a study of T cells in Graves' hyperthyroidism and ophthalmopathy. TCRdb used MiXCR to reprocess the multiplex PCR reads, holding one entry per CDR3 protein. Of roughly 740,000 distinct CDR3 sequences listed, 16% are singletons. The specimen sequenced was blood. The receptors stem from a man in his late teens or twenties with Graves' hyperthyroidism. The CDR3 runs from the conserved cysteine through the conserved F or W. Each record gives: D gene, clone size, CDR3 length, J gene, V gene, CDR3 DNA, CDR3 protein. A D gene is named only where the DNA matches it firmly. Size tells how often a clone was seen (once, few, many) or the class of an expanded clone, and some rows leave it out.

-	-	15	TRBJ1-1	TRBV30	TGTGCCTGGTGTCACCAGAGGAATCTGAACACTGAAGCTTTCTTT	CAWCHQRNLNTEAFF
TRBD1	-	14	TRBJ1-1	TRBV3-1	TGTGCCAGCAGCCAAAGGACAGGGTATGGGGGAGCTCTCTTT	CASSQRTGYGGALF
-	-	14	TRBJ2-7	TRBV20-1	TGCAGTGCTTCGATTGGACTAACCTCCTACGAGCAGTACTTC	CSASIGLTSYEQYF
TRBD2	-	16	TRBJ2-4	TRBV28	TGTGCCAGCAGTTTTCAGCGGGATGGCGCCAAAAACATTCAGTACTTC	CASSFQRDGAKNIQYF
-	-	14	TRBJ2-7	TRBV19	TGTGCCAGTAGTATAGGGAGGGGCGAGTACGAGCAGTACTTC	CASSIGRGEYEQYF
-	many	14	TRBJ1-4	TRBV28	TGTGCCAGCACCCCACGGGAAGGGGATGAAAAACTGTTTTTT	CASTPREGDEKLFF
-	many	14	TRBJ2-3	TRBV20-1	TGCAGTGCTAGAGATCCGAGAAACACAGATACGCAGTATTTT	CSARDPRNTDTQYF
-	many	16	TRBJ2-5	TRBV6-1	TGTGCCAGCAGTGACCCCCGGGGCGAGGTCCAAGAGACCCAGTACTTC	CASSDPRGEVQETQYF
-	-	16	TRBJ2-6	TRBV10-2	TGCGCCAGCAGTGAAGGCGCGTCCGCTGGGGCCAACGTCCTGACTTTC	CASSEGASAGANVLTF
-	few	12	TRBJ1-2	TRBV20-1	TGCAGTGCTTCGGACCTAAACTATGGCTACACCTTC	CSASDLNYGYTF
TRBD1	many	12	TRBJ1-1	TRBV28	TGTGCCAGCGGGACAGGGGGCTCGGAAGCTTTCTTT	CASGTGGSEAFF
-	-	19	TRBJ1-5	TRBV28	TGTGCCAGCTGTTTACGTAGGCAGGGCGTCGGTGAGAGCAATCAGCTCCAGCATTTT	CASCLRRQGVGESNQLQHF
-	many	16	TRBJ1-2	TRBV3-1	TGTGCCAGCAGCCAAAAGAGGAGAGACTCTAACTATGGCTACACCTTC	CASSQKRRDSNYGYTF
-	-	12	TRBJ1-2	TRBV6-1	TGTGCCAGCAGTTCCTTGGCGGCTGGCTACACCTTC	CASSSLAAGYTF